These 19 T cell receptor beta chains were all obtained from the same sample, sequenced in a study of OX40 agonist ivuxolimab in advanced cancers. Assay: immunoSEQ multiplex PCR; the TCRdb copy retains only in-frame clones and omits some. The repertoire holds 72,000 or so clones, with 80% as singletons. The sample in question was CD4+ or CD8+ T cells sorted from blood, obtained in a trial of the OX40 agonist ivuxolimab. All receptors derive from an adult with an advanced solid tumor such as melanoma, head and neck, liver or kidney cancer.

The chain is built from TRBV7-8 and TRBJ2-2; TRBD1 aligns across 8 bases. V lost 2 bases to trimming and J lost 6 bases; unmatched junction nucleotides: 8. Germline assignment: CDR1 SGHVS and CDR2 FQNEAQ. This CDR3 has 16 amino acids. The CDR3 sequence: CASSLQGALMAGELFF. The DNA for the CDR3 is TGTGCCAGCAGCTTACAGGGGGCGCTTATGGCCGGGGAGCTGTTTTTT.

Here the CDR3 reads CASSLVDSAGNTIYF. DNA for the CDR3: TGTGCCAGCAGCTTAGTAGATTCGGCTGGAAACACCATATATTTT. This sequence joins TRBV7-2 and TRBJ1-3, with no clear D. V dropped 1 base and J dropped 2 bases, with 9 bases sitting between them. The CDR3 extends over 15 amino acids. Per germline, CDR1 SGHTA and CDR2 FQGNSA.

This chain joins TRBV5-6 and TRBJ2-2; D remains ambiguous. Germline V gives CDR1 SGHDT, CDR2 YYEEEE. Trimming shortened V by 4 bases and J by 6 bases, and 19 bases separated the two germline ends. CDR3 length: 16 amino acids. The CDR3 spells CASSHFQKWSAGELFF. CDR3 coding DNA: TGTGCCAGCAGCCACTTTCAAAAATGGTCCGCCGGGGAGCTGTTTTTT.

This chain links TRBV4-1 with TRBJ2-7; maybe TRBD1 (6 bases). This CDR3 has 14 residues. CDR1 and CDR2 from the germline V gene are MGHRA and YSYEKL. The germline V and J ends were trimmed by 0 bases and 1 base, with 7 bases remaining between them. For the CDR3, the DNA is TGCGCCAGCAGCCAAGAAGGACAGTCCTACGAGCAGTACTTC. Translation: CASSQEGQSYEQYF.

Comments on this clone: A junction boundary mismatches the germline segment, possibly from a read error. The chain employs TRBV7-6 and TRBJ1-1; tentative D call: TRBD1 (5 bases). This CDR3 spans 15 amino acids. From germline, CDR1 is SGHVS and CDR2 FNYEAQ. The CDR3 reads CASSIALGTNTEAFF. Here the CDR3 DNA reads TGTGCCAGCAGCATAGCCCTCGGGACGAACACTGAAGCTTTCTTT.

Only one count was recorded for this clone. The DNA of the CDR3 is TGTGCCAGCAGCTTGGGACATCTCGGAAACACCATATATTTT. It yields the protein CASSLGHLGNTIYF. This chain uses TRBV7-2 with TRBJ1-3; maybe TRBD1 (6 bases). The CDR3 covers 14 residues. The germline V and J ends were trimmed by 3 bases and 4 bases, with 10 bases remaining between them. Germline-derived CDR1 and CDR2 are SGHTA and FQGNSA.

The J gene is TRBJ2-5, the V gene TRBV6-5; the D is unclear. Germline-derived CDR1 and CDR2 are MNHEY and SVGAGI. The CDR3 has 14 residues. V was trimmed by 4 bases and J by 0 bases, leaving 9 bases between them. Here the CDR3 reads CASSFEGYQETQYF. CDR3 in DNA: TGTGCCAGCAGTTTTGAAGGTTACCAAGAGACCCAGTACTTC.

This clone was seen a single time. The chain combines TRBV7-9 with TRBJ2-1; D assignment may be TRBD1 or TRBD2 (5 bases each). The V gene lost 1 base and the J gene lost 0 bases, with 10 bases spanning the gap. CDR1 is SEHNR, CDR2 FQNEAQ, per germline (reference sequence). The CDR3 is 16 residues long. Here the CDR3 DNA reads TGTGCCAGCAGCTTAGTGAGGGGAAGCTCCTACAATGAGCAGTTCTTC. This encodes CASSLVRGSSYNEQFF.

This chain connects TRBV7-3 to TRBJ2-5; D is uncertain. Per germline, CDR1 SGHTA and CDR2 FQGTGA. Trimming shortened V by 2 bases and J by 2 bases, and 9 bases separated the two germline ends. This CDR3 has 14 amino acids. The CDR3 region is CASSLDPGQETQYF. Written as DNA, the CDR3 is TGTGCCAGCAGCTTAGATCCCGGTCAAGAGACCCAGTACTTC.

The chain recombines TRBV9 with TRBJ1-2, with a tentative D call TRBD1 (6 bases). Trimming removed 2 bases at V and 7 bases at J, with 12 bases between. Germline V lookup: CDR1 SGDLS, CDR2 YYNGEE. CDR3 size: 13 residues. The CDR3 DNA reads as TGTGCCAGCAGCGTGGCGGCAGGGGTTGGCTACACCTTC. Encoded protein: CASSVAAGVGYTF.

The chain links TRBV27 to TRBJ2-3; 8 bases map to TRBD2. The V gene end was trimmed by 7 bases and the J gene end by 2 bases; junction bases not matched to a gene: 8. The CDR3 has 15 amino acids. CDR1 and CDR2 (germline): MNHEY, SMNVEV (reference sequence). CDR3 nucleotides: TGTGCCAGCACTTCCCCGGGGGGGAACACAGATACGCAGTATTTT. This gives the protein CASTSPGGNTDTQYF.

The chain employs TRBV30 and TRBJ1-1; no clear D gene. The CDR3 totals 13 residues. Germline V gives CDR1 GTSNPN, CDR2 SVGIG (reference sequence). Trimming stripped 0 bases from V and 0 bases from J, with 5 bases between. DNA for the CDR3: TGTGCCTGGAGTGTCACGATGAACACTGAAGCTTTCTTT. Translation: CAWSVTMNTEAFF.

As regards this clone: The germline gene is not matched at one end of the junction; a read error may be the cause. The genes are TRBV7-7 and TRBJ2-2; TRBD1 matches 11 bases. The germline V gene has CDR1 SSHAT and CDR2 FNYEAQ (reference sequence). CDR3 size: 16 residues. The CDR3 nucleotides read TGTGCTAGCAGCTTACCTGGACAGGGGGCGACCGGGGAGCTGTTTTTT. It codes for CASSLPGQGATGELFF.

About this clone itself: A much larger clone sits a single nucleotide away, making a read error possible. This chain connects TRBV6-5 to TRBJ1-5, with TRBD1 identical over 10 bases. Germline-derived CDR1 and CDR2 are MNHEY and SVGAGI. The CDR3 extends over 14 amino acids. V was pared by 4 bases and J by 6 bases, with 3 bases of the junction left unmatched. The CDR3 protein is CASSWGQGSQPQHF. For the CDR3, the DNA is TGTGCCAGCAGTTGGGGACAGGGGAGTCAGCCCCAGCATTTT.

The chain recombines TRBV9 with TRBJ1-6; TRBD1 might be the D (6 bases). Trimming took 0 bases from V and 8 from J, leaving 21 bases between them. The CDR3 runs to 18 residues. The V gene's germline CDR1 is SGDLS and CDR2 YYNGEE. In DNA, the CDR3 is TGTGCCAGCAGCGTAGAACCCCTAACAGGGAGGGTTCATTCACCCCTCCACTTT. Protein product: CASSVEPLTGRVHSPLHF. Based on the CDR3 plus reference TRBV9 and TRBJ1-6, the full variable domain is DSGVTQTPKHLITATGQRVTLRCSPRSGDLSVYWYQQSLDQGLQFLIQYYNGEERAKGNILERFSAQQFPDLHSELNLSSLELGDSALYFCASSVEPLTGRVHSPLHFGNGTRLTVT.

The chain recombines TRBV5-1 with TRBJ2-2; tentatively, D is TRBD1 or TRBD2 (5 bases each). Deletions cut 4 bases from V and 1 base from J, with 11 bases between. Germline CDR1 reads SGHRS; CDR2 reads YFSETQ. The CDR3 sequence is 15 residues long. CDR3 in amino acids: CASSRDELNTGELFF. CDR3 coding DNA: TGCGCCAGCAGCCGGGACGAGTTGAACACCGGGGAGCTGTTTTTT.

V and J are TRBV18 and TRBJ1-4; D is uncertain. The germline gives CDR1 KGHSH, CDR2 LQKENI. V was clipped by 2 bases and J by 0 bases, with 4 bases between them. The CDR3 has 14 residues. The CDR3 reads CASSPRPTNEKLFF. CDR3 in DNA: TGTGCCAGCTCACCAAGGCCAACTAATGAAAAACTGTTTTTT.

The chain couples TRBV19 to TRBJ2-7, with D tentatively TRBD1 (6 bases). The CDR3 sequence is 16 residues long. Germline V CDR1 and CDR2: LNHDA, SQIVND (reference sequence). Trimming shortened V by 5 bases and J by 3 bases, and 20 bases separated the two germline ends. The CDR3 region is CASSPDKTGKGYEQYF. The DNA of the CDR3 is TGTGCCAGTAGTCCCGATAAAACAGGGAAAGGCTACGAGCAGTACTTC. The variable domain in full, with the rest retrieved from reference TRBV19 and TRBJ2-7, is DGGITQSPKYLFRKEGQNVTLSCEQNLNHDAMYWYRQDPGQGLRLIYYSQIVNDFQKGDIAEGYSVSREKKESFPLTVTSAQKNPTAFYLCASSPDKTGKGYEQYFGPGTRLTVT.

The chain recombines TRBV19 with TRBJ1-1, with 7 bases matching TRBD1. The length of the CDR3 is 13 residues. V gave up 4 bases and J gave up 4 bases; unmatched junction bases: 3. CDR1 and CDR2 from the germline V gene are LNHDA and SQIVND (reference sequence). Here the CDR3 reads CASSSQGGTEAFF. CDR3 nucleotides: TGTGCCAGTAGTAGCCAGGGGGGCACTGAAGCTTTCTTT.